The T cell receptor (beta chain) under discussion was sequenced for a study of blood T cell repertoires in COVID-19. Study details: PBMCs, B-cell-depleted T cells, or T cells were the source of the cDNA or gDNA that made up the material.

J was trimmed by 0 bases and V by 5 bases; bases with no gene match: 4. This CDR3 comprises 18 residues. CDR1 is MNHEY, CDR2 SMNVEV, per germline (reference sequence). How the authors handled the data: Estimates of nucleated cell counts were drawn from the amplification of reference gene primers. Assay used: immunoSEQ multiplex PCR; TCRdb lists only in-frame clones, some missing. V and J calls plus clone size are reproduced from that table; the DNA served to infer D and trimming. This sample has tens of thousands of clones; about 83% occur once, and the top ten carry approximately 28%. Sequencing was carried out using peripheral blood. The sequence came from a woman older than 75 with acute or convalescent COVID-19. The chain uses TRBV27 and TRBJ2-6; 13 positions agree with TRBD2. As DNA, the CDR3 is TGTGCCAGCAGTAGAGGACTAGCGGGAGTCTCTGGGGCCAACGTCCTGACTTTC. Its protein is CASSRGLAGVSGANVLTF.